Each of the 2 T cell receptor beta chains below was sequenced from the same sample in a study of blood T cells in healthy people across ages (dated by TCRdb to between 2014 and 2017). The library relied on 5' RACE. The run used an Illumina HiSeq 2500. A second PCR of roughly 6 to 11 cycles was run with a J-beta primer mix and a sample-barcoded 5' primer. The raw public reads went through TCRdb reprocessing: fastp at Q25, MiXCR clone calling, in-frame beta chains kept. Rows merge per CDR3 protein into single entries with the most common DNA and genes. The sample table records about 1 million distinct CDR3 sequences; around 45% of these occur just once. The ten largest clones capture approximately 17% of the sample. The specimen was blood. These receptors came from a woman aged 60-70 years in good health.

This clonotype showed up just a few times. V and J are TRBV2 and TRBJ1-4; D is unclear. The CDR3 contains 15 residues. Germline V gene lookup returns CDR1 SNHLY and CDR2 FYNNEI. V gave up 6 bases and J gave up 6 bases, with 17 bases separating them. CDR3 protein: CASSQAGQAYEKLFF. The CDR3 DNA is TGTGCCAGCAGCCAAGCGGGCCAGGCTTATGAAAAACTGTTTTTT.

The chain combines TRBV12-3 or TRBV12-4 with TRBJ2-3; D remains unclear. Trimming pared 4 bases from V and 7 bases from J, leaving 9 bases between. The CDR3 is made up of 12 amino acids. The CDR3 region is CASSSITYTQYF. CDR3 in DNA: TGTGCCAGCAGTTCGATTACATATACGCAGTATTTT.